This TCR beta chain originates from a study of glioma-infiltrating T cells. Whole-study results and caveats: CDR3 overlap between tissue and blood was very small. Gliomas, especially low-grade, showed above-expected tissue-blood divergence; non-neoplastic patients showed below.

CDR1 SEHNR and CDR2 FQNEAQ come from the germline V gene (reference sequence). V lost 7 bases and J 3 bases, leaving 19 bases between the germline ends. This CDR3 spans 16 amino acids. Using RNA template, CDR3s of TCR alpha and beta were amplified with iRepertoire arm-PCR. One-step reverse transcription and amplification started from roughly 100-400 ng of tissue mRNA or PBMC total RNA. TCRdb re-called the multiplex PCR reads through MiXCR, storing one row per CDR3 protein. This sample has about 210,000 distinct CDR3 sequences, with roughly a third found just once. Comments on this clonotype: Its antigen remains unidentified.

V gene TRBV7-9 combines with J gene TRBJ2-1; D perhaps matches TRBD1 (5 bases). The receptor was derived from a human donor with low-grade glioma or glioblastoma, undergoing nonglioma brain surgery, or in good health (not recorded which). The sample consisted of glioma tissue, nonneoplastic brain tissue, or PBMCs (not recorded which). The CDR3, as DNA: TGTGCCAGCACCAGCCGACCGGACAACATCTACAATGAGCAGTTCTTC. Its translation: CASTSRPDNIYNEQFF.